The present TCR beta chain was sequenced within a study of graft-versus-host responses after intestinal transplantation. In this sample, this clone turned up a few times. Its specificity is not known. The table came from immunoSEQ multiplex PCR; TCRdb's copy has only in-frame clones and leaves some out. Seen here are 70,000 or so clones, over 75% observed once, and the top ten hold 0.39%. CDR3 length: 16 amino acids. Germline values: CDR1 SGHRS, CDR2 YFSETQ. The V gene end was trimmed by 1 base and the J gene end by 1 base; junction bases not matched to a gene: 5. The source material was unstimulated CD4+ T cells sorted from spleen or lymph node cells, sampled before transplant. The TCR was taken from a human donor who was the organ donor for an intestinal transplant. The chain links TRBV5-1 to TRBJ2-5; 9 positions agree with TRBD2. CDR3 bases: TGCGCCAGCAGCTTGTTCAGCGGGGGGTTCCAAGAGACCCAGTACTTC. Protein product: CASSLFSGGFQETQYF. Looking up the rest from reference TRBV5-1 and TRBJ2-5 gives the full variable domain: KAGVTQTPRYLIKTRGQQVTLSCSPISGHRSVSWYQQTPGQGLQFLFEYFSETQRNKGNFPGRFSGRQFSNSRSEMNVSTLELGDSALYLCASSLFSGGFQETQYFGPGTRLLVL.